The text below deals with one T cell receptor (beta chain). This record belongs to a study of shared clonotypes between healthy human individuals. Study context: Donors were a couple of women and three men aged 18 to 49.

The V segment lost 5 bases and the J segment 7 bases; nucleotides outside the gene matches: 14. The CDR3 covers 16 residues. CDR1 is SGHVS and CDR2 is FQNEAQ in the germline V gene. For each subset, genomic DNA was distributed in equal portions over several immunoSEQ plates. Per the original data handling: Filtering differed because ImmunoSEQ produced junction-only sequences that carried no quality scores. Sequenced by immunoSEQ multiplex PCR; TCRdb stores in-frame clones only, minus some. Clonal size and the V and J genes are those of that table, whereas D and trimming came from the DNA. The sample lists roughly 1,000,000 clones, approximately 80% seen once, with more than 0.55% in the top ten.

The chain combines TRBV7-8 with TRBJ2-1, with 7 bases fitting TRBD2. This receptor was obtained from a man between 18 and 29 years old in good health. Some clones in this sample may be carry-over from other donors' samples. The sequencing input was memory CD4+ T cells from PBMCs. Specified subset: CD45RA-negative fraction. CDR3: CASSAIPGTKENEQFF. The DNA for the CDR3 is TGTGCCAGCAGCGCCATCCCCGGGACTAAGGAAAATGAGCAGTTCTTC.